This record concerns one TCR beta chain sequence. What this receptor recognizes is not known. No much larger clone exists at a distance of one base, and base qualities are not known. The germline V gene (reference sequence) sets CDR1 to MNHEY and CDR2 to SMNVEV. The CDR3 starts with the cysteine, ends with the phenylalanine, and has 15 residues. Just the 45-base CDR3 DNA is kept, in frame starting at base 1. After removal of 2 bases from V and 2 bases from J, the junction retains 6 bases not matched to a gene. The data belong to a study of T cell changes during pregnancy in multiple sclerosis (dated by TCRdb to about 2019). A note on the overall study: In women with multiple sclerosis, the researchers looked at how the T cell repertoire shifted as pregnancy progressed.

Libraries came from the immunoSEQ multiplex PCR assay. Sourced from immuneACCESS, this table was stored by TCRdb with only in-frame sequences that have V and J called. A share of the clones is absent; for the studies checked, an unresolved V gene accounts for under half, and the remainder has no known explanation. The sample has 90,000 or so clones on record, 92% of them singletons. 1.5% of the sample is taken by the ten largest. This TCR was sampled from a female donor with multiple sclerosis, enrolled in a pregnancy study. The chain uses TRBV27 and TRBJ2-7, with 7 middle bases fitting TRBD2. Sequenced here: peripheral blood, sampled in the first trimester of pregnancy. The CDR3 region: CASSLDRTRTYEQYF. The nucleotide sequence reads TGTGCCAGCAGTTTAGATAGGACTAGAACCTACGAGCAGTACTTC.